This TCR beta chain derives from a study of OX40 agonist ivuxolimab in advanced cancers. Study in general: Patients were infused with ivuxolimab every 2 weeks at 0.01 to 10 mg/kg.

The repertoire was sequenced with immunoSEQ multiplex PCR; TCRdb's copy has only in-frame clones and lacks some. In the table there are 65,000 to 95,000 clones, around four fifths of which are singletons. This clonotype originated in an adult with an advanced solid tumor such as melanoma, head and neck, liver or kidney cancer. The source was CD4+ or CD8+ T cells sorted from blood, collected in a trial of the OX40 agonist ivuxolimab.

The CDR3 reads CASSPTSGGETQYF. The CDR3 bases are TGTGCCAGCAGCCCCACTAGCGGGGGAGAGACCCAGTACTTC. V and J are TRBV5-4 and TRBJ2-5; 11 positions agree with TRBD2. With 4 bases clipped from V and 4 bases from J, the junction kept 3 bases outside the gene matches. The germline gives CDR1 SGHNT, CDR2 YYREEE (reference sequence). The length of the CDR3 is 14 residues.